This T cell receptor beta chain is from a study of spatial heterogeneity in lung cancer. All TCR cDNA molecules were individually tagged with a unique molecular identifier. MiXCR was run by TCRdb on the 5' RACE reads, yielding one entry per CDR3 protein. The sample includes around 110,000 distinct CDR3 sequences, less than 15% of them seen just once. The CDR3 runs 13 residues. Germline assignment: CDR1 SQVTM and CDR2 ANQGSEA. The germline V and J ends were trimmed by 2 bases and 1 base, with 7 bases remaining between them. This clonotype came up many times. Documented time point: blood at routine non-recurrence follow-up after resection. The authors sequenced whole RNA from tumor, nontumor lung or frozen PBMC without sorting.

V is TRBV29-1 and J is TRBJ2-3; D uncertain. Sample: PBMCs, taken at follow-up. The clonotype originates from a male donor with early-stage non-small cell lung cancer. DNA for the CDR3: TGCAGCGTTGAAAGCCCAGGCACAGATACGCAGTATTTT. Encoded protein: CSVESPGTDTQYF.